This T cell receptor beta chain was sequenced during a study of early T cells in non-severe SARS-CoV-2 infection. This clonotype was picked up many times. Germline V gene lookup returns CDR1 MNHNS and CDR2 SASEGT. This CDR3 spans 15 amino acids. Deletions cut 1 base from V and 9 bases from J, with 13 bases between. MiXCR was run by TCRdb on the 5' RACE reads, yielding one entry per CDR3 protein. The sample lists under 60,000 distinct CDR3 sequences; 8% to 13% were seen once. This chain uses TRBV6-1 with TRBJ1-6; weak D call: TRBD1 (5 bases). The receptor was isolated from an adult who was a healthcare worker with PCR-confirmed SARS-CoV-2 infection or an uninfected control (not recorded which). Sequencing was done on a sample of whole blood. CDR3 region: CASSEVGGMASPLHF. The CDR3 region has the DNA TGTGCCAGCAGTGAAGTCGGGGGTATGGCTTCACCCCTCCACTTT.